This TCR beta chain was obtained from a study of blood T cell repertoires in COVID-19. Study in general: Some COVID-19 samples were acute and others convalescent; all came from the United States, Italy and Spain. T cells, B-cell-depleted T cells, or PBMCs supplied cDNA or gDNA.

In the authors' workflow: Reference gene primers were amplified, and this amplification served to estimate nucleated cell counts. The assay was immunoSEQ multiplex PCR, and TCRdb's table has in-frame clones only and misses some. D and trimming come from the DNA, and the V and J calls and clone size come from that table. The table lists roughly 96,000 clones, approximately 82% of them singletons. CDR1 and CDR2 from the germline V gene are SGHRS and YFSETQ. The CDR3 spans 14 residues. Trimming took 0 bases from V and 6 from J, leaving 10 bases between them. The clonotype was recovered from a man between 60 and 75 years old with acute or convalescent COVID-19. The sequenced material came from peripheral blood. This chain uses TRBV5-1 with TRBJ1-5; D possibly corresponds to TRBD1 (5 bases). CDR3 protein: CASSLVGEGQPQHF. CDR3 DNA: TGCGCCAGCAGCTTGGTAGGGGAGGGTCAGCCCCAGCATTTT.